A selection of T cell receptor beta chains follows, all from one sample in a study of blood T cell repertoires in COVID-19. Clones were sequenced by immunoSEQ multiplex PCR, and TCRdb holds only the in-frame ones, with some missing. The sample holds around 140,000 clones, under 90% seen once. Sequencing was done on a sample of PBMCs or T cells enriched from blood (not recorded which). The receptors were gathered from a man between 35 and 55 years old with acute COVID-19. The CDR3 runs from the conserved cysteine through the conserved F or W. The D gene is left open where the match is weak. Size is omitted from some rows. Given values are once, few, many or a class for expanded clones.

>TRBV19|TRBJ2-5|.|.
TGTGCCAGTAGTACCTTGACAGGGGAGGGAGAGACCCAGTACTTC
CASSTLTGEGETQYF
>TRBV27|TRBJ2-2|.|TRBD2
TGTGCCAGCAGTCCGGGACTAGTGCCCGGGGAGCTGTTTTTT
CASSPGLVPGELFF
>TRBV4-2|TRBJ2-7|once|TRBD2
TGTGCCAGCAGCCAAGAGCAAGCGGGGGGTATCGACGAGCAGTACTTC
CASSQEQAGGIDEQYF
>TRBV5-1|TRBJ2-1|.|.
TGCGCCAGCAGCTTGGCCAACCTAGGATCCTACAATGAGCAGTTCTTC
CASSLANLGSYNEQFF
>TRBV28|TRBJ2-7|.|TRBD1
TGTGCCAGCAGAAGACAGGGGGGCTCTTTAGAGCAGTACTTC
CASRRQGGSLEQYF
>TRBV6-4|TRBJ2-5|.|.
TGTGCCAGCACCCAAGAGGAGACCCAGTACTTC
CASTQEETQYF
>TRBV9|TRBJ2-1|.|.
TGTGCCAGCAGCGCACCTGGCGGTGCCTACAATGAGCAGTTCTTC
CASSAPGGAYNEQFF
>TRBV7-8|TRBJ1-3|.|.
TGTGCCAGCAGCTTAGTAGGAGGTCCGACCTCTGGAAACACCATATATTTT
CASSLVGGPTSGNTIYF
>TRBV9|TRBJ2-3|.|TRBD2
TGTGCCAGCAGCGTAGGCCCTAGCGGGGACCGGGATACGCAGTATTTT
CASSVGPSGDRDTQYF
>TRBV18|TRBJ2-7|.|.
TGTGCCAGCTCGGCGGGATCAAGCTCCTACGAGCAGTACTTC
CASSAGSSSYEQYF
>TRBV29-1|TRBJ2-5|.|.
TGCAGCGTTGAGCGGCAGCAAGAGACCCAGTACTTC
CSVERQQETQYF
>TRBV7-3|TRBJ2-7|.|.
TGTGCCAGCAGCTTAGCCAGAGGCTACGAGCAGTACTTC
CASSLARGYEQYF
>TRBV5-1|TRBJ2-3|.|.
TGCGCCAGCAGCATCGGACAGTCCACAGATACGCAGTATTTT
CASSIGQSTDTQYF
>TRBV6-5|TRBJ1-2|once|.
TGTGCCAGCAGGGCGGTTGGATATGGCTACACCTTC
CASRAVGYGYTF
>TRBV4-2|TRBJ1-5|.|TRBD1
TGTGCCAGCAGCCAGTTACGATTTGACAGGGGGCAGGGGGAGCCCCAGCATTTT
CASSQLRFDRGQGEPQHF
>TRBV21-1|TRBJ1-5|.|.
TGTGCCAGCAGCAAAAACGGGATACAGGGAGCATATGGGAATCAGCCCCAGCATTTT
CASSKNGIQGAYGNQPQHF
>TRBV7-3|TRBJ1-2|few|.
TGTGCCAGCAGCTTAGGCCAGAACTATGGCTACACCTTC
CASSLGQNYGYTF
>TRBV19|TRBJ2-5|few|.
TGTGCCAGTAGAGGGGTCCCAAACAGAGAGACCCAGTACTTC
CASRGVPNRETQYF
>TRBV7-6|TRBJ2-3|.|TRBD2
TGTGCCAGCAGCCTGCGTAACGGGGGGTTGGATACGCAGTATTTT
CASSLRNGGLDTQYF
>TRBV19|TRBJ2-3|.|TRBD1
TGTGCCAGTAGTATAAAGGCAGGGGGCAGGGATACGCAGTATTTT
CASSIKAGGRDTQYF
>TRBV15|TRBJ2-5|.|.
TGTGCCACCAGCAGAGATTATCAGGAGGGAGAGACCCAGTACTTC
CATSRDYQEGETQYF
>TRBV28|TRBJ1-2|.|TRBD1
TGTGCCAGCTGGGACAGGGTGCGCTACACCTTC
CASWDRVRYTF
>TRBV27|TRBJ2-1|.|TRBD2
TGTGCCAGCAGTTTATCGTCGGGGGGGTCCTCCTACAATGAGCAGTTCTTC
CASSLSSGGSSYNEQFF
>TRBV5-1|TRBJ2-3|.|TRBD2
TGCGCCAGCAGCTTGGGGGCTAGCGGGAGGCCAGATACGCAGTATTTT
CASSLGASGRPDTQYF
>TRBV29-1|TRBJ2-1|few|.
TGCAGCGTTGAAAAGCGGGACAATGAGCAGTTCTTC
CSVEKRDNEQFF
>TRBV10-3|TRBJ1-2|few|TRBD1
TGTGCCATCAGTGAACAGGGACAGGGCGGTGGCTACACCTTC
CAISEQGQGGGYTF
>TRBV18|TRBJ1-2|.|.
TGTGCCAGCTCAGCACAGGGAGCTAACTATGGCTACACCTTC
CASSAQGANYGYTF
>TRBV27|TRBJ2-5|.|.
TGTGCCAGCAGTCCCACAGGGGTGCCGGGGGCCCAGTACTTC
CASSPTGVPGAQYF
>TRBV3-1/TRBV3-2|TRBJ2-1|.|TRBD2
TGTGCCAGCAGAGCGACTAGCGGGAGCAGCTCCTACAATGAGCAGTTCTTC
CASRATSGSSSYNEQFF
>TRBV9|TRBJ2-7|.|.
TGTGCCAGCAGCGTAGTAGCGGACCACCGCGAGCAGTACTTC
CASSVVADHREQYF
>TRBV5-6|TRBJ1-5|.|.
TGTGCCAGCAGCTTGGGAGGGTATCAGCCCCAGCATTTT
CASSLGGYQPQHF
>TRBV18|TRBJ2-1|.|TRBD2
TGTGCCAGCTCACCACCGCCTAGCGGGAGGTCACATGAGCAGTTCTTC
CASSPPPSGRSHEQFF
>TRBV3-1/TRBV3-2|TRBJ2-7|once|.
TGTGCCAGCAGCCACCCAAGCGGATACGAGCAGTACTTC
CASSHPSGYEQYF
>TRBV7-7|TRBJ2-1|.|TRBD2
TGTGCTAGCAGCCTACTAGCGGGGGGATACAATGAGCAGTTCTTC
CASSLLAGGYNEQFF
>TRBV9|TRBJ2-2|.|TRBD1
TGTGCCAGCAGCTGGGGGACAGGTAACACCGGGGAGCTGTTTTTT
CASSWGTGNTGELFF
>TRBV27|TRBJ2-3|.|.
TGTGCCACTCGCTTAAAAGGAGTAACAGATACGCAGTATTTT
CATRLKGVTDTQYF
>TRBV19|TRBJ1-6|.|.
TGTGCCAGTAGCTCCAGGGGCGATGGGAATTCACCCCTCCACTTT
CASSSRGDGNSPLHF
>TRBV11-2|TRBJ1-2|.|.
TGTGCCAGCAGCCCGGGAGGGGGGGCAGGCTACACCTTC
CASSPGGGAGYTF
>TRBV19|TRBJ2-1|.|.
TGTGCCAGTAGTTTTGGATGGGGCGATGAGCAGTTCTTC
CASSFGWGDEQFF
>TRBV4-2|TRBJ1-2|.|.
TGTGCCAGCAGCCCGGGGGGGGTGTCCTATGGCTACACCTTC
CASSPGGVSYGYTF
>TRBV12-3/TRBV12-4|TRBJ2-1|once|.
TGTGCCAGCAGCAAGCTCCGGGAAAATGAGCAGTTCTTC
CASSKLRENEQFF
>TRBV2|TRBJ1-2|few|.
TGTGCCAGTCACTTCCGGGTTCACTATGGCTACACCTTC
CASHFRVHYGYTF
>TRBV19|TRBJ2-7|.|.
TGTGCCAGTAGTGAGCGTATCTCCTACGAGCAGTACTTC
CASSERISYEQYF
>TRBV24-1|TRBJ1-5|few|TRBD1
TGTGCCACCAGTGATTCTTGGGGACAGGGTAATCAGCCCCAGCATTTT
CATSDSWGQGNQPQHF
>TRBV30|TRBJ1-2|.|TRBD1
TGTGCCTGGAGCACAGGGGCCCATGGCTACACCTTC
CAWSTGAHGYTF
>TRBV13|TRBJ2-5|.|.
TGTGCCAGCAACACGGGGGTTTCGGAGACCCAGTACTTC
CASNTGVSETQYF
>TRBV7-3|TRBJ1-2|.|.
TGTGCCAGCAGCTTACAAGAGGGGGATGGCTACACCTTC
CASSLQEGDGYTF
>TRBV7-3|TRBJ1-1|few|TRBD1
TGTGCCAGCAGCTCGGGACAGTTACGGGAGGAAGCTTTCTTT
CASSSGQLREEAFF
>TRBV5-1|TRBJ2-2|.|.
TGCGCCAGCAGACCCGTAATAACAGGGCTGAACACCGGGGAGCTGTTTTTT
CASRPVITGLNTGELFF
>TRBV6-5|TRBJ1-3|.|.
TGTGCCAGCAGTCGTTCCTCTGGAAACACCATATATTTT
CASSRSSGNTIYF